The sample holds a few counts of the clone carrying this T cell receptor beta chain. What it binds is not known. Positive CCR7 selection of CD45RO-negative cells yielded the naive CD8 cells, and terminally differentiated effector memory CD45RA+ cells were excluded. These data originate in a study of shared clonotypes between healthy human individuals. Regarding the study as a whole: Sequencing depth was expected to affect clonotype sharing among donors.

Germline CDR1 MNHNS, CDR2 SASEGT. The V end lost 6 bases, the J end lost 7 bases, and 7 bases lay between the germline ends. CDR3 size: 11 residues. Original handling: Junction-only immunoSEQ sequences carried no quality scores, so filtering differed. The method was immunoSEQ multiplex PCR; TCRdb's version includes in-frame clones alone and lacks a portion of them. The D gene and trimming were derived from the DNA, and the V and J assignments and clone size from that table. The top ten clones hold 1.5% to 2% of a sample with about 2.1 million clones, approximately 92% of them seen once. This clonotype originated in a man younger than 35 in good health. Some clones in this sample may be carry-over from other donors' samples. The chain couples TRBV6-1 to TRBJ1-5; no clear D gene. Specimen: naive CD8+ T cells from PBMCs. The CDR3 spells CASRQQQPQHF. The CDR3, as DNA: TGTGCCAGCAGACAACAACAGCCCCAGCATTTT.